These T cell receptor beta chains were read from a single sample in a study of blood T cell repertoires in COVID-19. Sequencing was performed with immunoSEQ multiplex PCR; in TCRdb, only in-frame clones are kept and a portion is missing. The sample comprises tens of thousands of clones, roughly four fifths of which are singletons, and 5.5% to 7% rests with the top ten. The sample taken for sequencing was peripheral blood. The receptor source for this set is a woman in her fifties or sixties with active or convalescent COVID-19. Each CDR3 is given with its conserved first and last residue. A D gene is named only where the DNA matches it firmly. The listing skips clone size in some rows; elsewhere it reads once, few, many or a size class.

CDR3nt: TGTGCCAGCAGCCAAGTCGGGGACTCAACTAATGAAAAACTGTTTTTT; CDR3aa: CASSQVGDSTNEKLFF; abundance: few; v_gene: TRBV3-1/TRBV3-2; j_gene: TRBJ1-4; d_gene: .; len: 16
CDR3nt: TGTGCCAGCAGTTTACGGCAGGATAACACTGAAGCTTTCTTT; CDR3aa: CASSLRQDNTEAFF; abundance: .; v_gene: TRBV27; j_gene: TRBJ1-1; d_gene: .; len: 14
CDR3nt: TGTGCCAGCTCACGAGACAGGGGCGAGTACAATGAGCAGTTCTTC; CDR3aa: CASSRDRGEYNEQFF; abundance: once; v_gene: TRBV18; j_gene: TRBJ2-1; d_gene: TRBD1; len: 15
CDR3nt: TGTGCCAGCAGCTCCGGGACAGGGAACTATGGCTACACCTTC; CDR3aa: CASSSGTGNYGYTF; abundance: .; v_gene: TRBV7-9; j_gene: TRBJ1-2; d_gene: TRBD1; len: 14
CDR3nt: TGTGCCAGCAGCCAGATGACTAGCGGGAAGAACACCGGGGAGCTGTTTTTT; CDR3aa: CASSQMTSGKNTGELFF; abundance: .; v_gene: TRBV4-2; j_gene: TRBJ2-2; d_gene: TRBD2; len: 17
CDR3nt: TGTGCCAGCAGCTTAGATGCGGCTGGTGAGCAGTTCTTC; CDR3aa: CASSLDAAGEQFF; abundance: .; v_gene: TRBV7-8; j_gene: TRBJ2-1; d_gene: .; len: 13
CDR3nt: TGTGCCAGTAGTATTCCACAGGGGGCCCAGCATTTT; CDR3aa: CASSIPQGAQHF; abundance: .; v_gene: TRBV19; j_gene: TRBJ1-5; d_gene: TRBD1; len: 12
CDR3nt: TGTGCCAGCTCAGCGGGGAACTTCTACGAGCAGTACTTC; CDR3aa: CASSAGNFYEQYF; abundance: few; v_gene: TRBV18; j_gene: TRBJ2-7; d_gene: .; len: 13
CDR3nt: TGTGCCAGCTCACCGGCCCCGAACTATGGCTACACCTTC; CDR3aa: CASSPAPNYGYTF; abundance: .; v_gene: TRBV18; j_gene: TRBJ1-2; d_gene: .; len: 13
CDR3nt: TGCGCCAGCAGCCCGGGGACAGCCCTAAACTATGGCTACACCTTC; CDR3aa: CASSPGTALNYGYTF; abundance: .; v_gene: TRBV5-1; j_gene: TRBJ1-2; d_gene: TRBD1; len: 15
CDR3nt: TGTGCCAGCAGTCCGACAGGGCGGCGCGGCTACACCTTC; CDR3aa: CASSPTGRRGYTF; abundance: .; v_gene: TRBV12-3/TRBV12-4; j_gene: TRBJ1-2; d_gene: TRBD1; len: 13
CDR3nt: TGTGCCAGCAGCGTGGGACAGGGTAGCAATCAGCCCCAGCATTTT; CDR3aa: CASSVGQGSNQPQHF; abundance: once; v_gene: TRBV9; j_gene: TRBJ1-5; d_gene: TRBD1; len: 15
CDR3nt: TGTGCCAGCAGTTACGCCCCCAGGGGCTTCTACAATGAGCAGTTCTTC; CDR3aa: CASSYAPRGFYNEQFF; abundance: .; v_gene: TRBV6-2/TRBV6-3; j_gene: TRBJ2-1; d_gene: .; len: 16
CDR3nt: TGTGCCAGCAGCTCCTACAGGGGGCGCGGTGAAAAACTGTTTTTT; CDR3aa: CASSSYRGRGEKLFF; abundance: .; v_gene: TRBV7-9; j_gene: TRBJ1-4; d_gene: TRBD1; len: 15